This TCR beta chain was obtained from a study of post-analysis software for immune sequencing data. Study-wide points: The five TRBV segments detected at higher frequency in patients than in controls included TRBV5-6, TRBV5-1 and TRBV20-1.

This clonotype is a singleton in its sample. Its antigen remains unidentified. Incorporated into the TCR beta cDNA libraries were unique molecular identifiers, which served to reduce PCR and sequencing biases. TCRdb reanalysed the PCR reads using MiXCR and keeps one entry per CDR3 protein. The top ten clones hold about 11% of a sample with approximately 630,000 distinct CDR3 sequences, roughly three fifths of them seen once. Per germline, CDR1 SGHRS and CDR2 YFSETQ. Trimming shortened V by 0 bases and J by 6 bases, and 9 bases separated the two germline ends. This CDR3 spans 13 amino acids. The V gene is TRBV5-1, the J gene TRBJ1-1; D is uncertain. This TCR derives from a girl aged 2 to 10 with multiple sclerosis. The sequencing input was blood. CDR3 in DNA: TGCGCCAGCAGCTTGGCCCCAGGCGCTGAAGCTTTCTTT. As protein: CASSLAPGAEAFF.